One TCR beta chain is described in this entry. This clone's antigen is unknown. This sample also contains other DNA sequences that code for the same CDR3. The method was the immunoSEQ multiplex PCR assay. A mixture of 60 forward primers for TCR Vbeta segments and 13 reverse primers for TCR Jbeta segments was used in the multiplex PCR. The CDR3 region of rearranged TCR beta genes was amplified from genomic DNA by a multiplex PCR assay. The amplified TCR beta libraries were sequenced on the Illumina HiSeq System as 87-base-pair reads. The paper's processing steps were these. A later analysis counted tens of millions of unique TCR beta chains across the roughly 700 repertoires, and around 9.9 million of these chains were shared by at least two donors. A nearest-neighbor algorithm error-corrected the raw reads and collapsed the reads into unique sequences, merging closely related sequences to remove PCR and sequencing errors. V, D and J gene segments were assigned by aligning CDR3 sequences to IMGT reference sequences. Each retained sequence needed at least a six-nucleotide match to both a V gene segment and a J gene segment. Rearrangements were called productive when the CDR3 lacked stop codons and stayed in frame with V and J; all others were non-productive. CDR3 was defined by IMGT convention, running from the second conserved V-encoded cysteine to the conserved J-encoded phenylalanine. The earlier analysis of about 560 of the donors excluded any sequence lacking an unambiguous match to a single V gene segment. An earlier analysis of 550 to 650 of the donors classified V segments as functional when productive rearrangements were above 56.7% and as segregating when the standard deviation between donors was above 5%. A statistical classification framework was developed to diagnose cytomegalovirus status using the catalog of TCR beta chain sequences. A later analysis assigned V and J genes by comparing TCR nucleotide sequences with IMGT/GENE-DB human TR gene sequences. Using the TCRdist pipeline, a later analysis assigned CDR3 sequences along with most-parsimonious VDJ recombination scenarios. In a later analysis, every TCR beta chain was defined by the combination of its CDR3 amino acid sequence and its V-gene family, and reads without a unique V-gene family were dropped. A later analysis removed several hundred highly shared, low-generation-probability nucleotide sequences to deal with suspected cross-contamination and a sequencing artifact. In a later analysis, a clonal expansion index was calculated for each public chain from normalized within-repertoire ranks of inferred template counts. A later analysis computed generation probabilities with a VDJ recombination model fitted to out-of-frame rearrangements, and checked the results against IGoR. In a later analysis, TCR-TCR, TCR-HLA and TCR-CMV co-occurrence was scored with hypergeometric tests, and a repertoire-size bias correction was applied to TCR pairs. False discovery rates were estimated in a later analysis by permuting HLA or CMV assignments 20 times. In a later analysis, co-occurring TCRs were grouped using DBSCAN, with TCRdist sequence similarity added in when clustering inside HLA-allele-positive subsets. Repertoires with fewer than 30,000 or more than 120,000 public chains, plus five repertoires with anomalous nucleotide sharing, were excluded from co-occurrence clustering. As stored in TCRdb, this immuneACCESS dataset retains in-frame rearrangements with V and J assigned. A fraction of the clones does not appear; measured against another copy, unresolved V genes explain less than half of the discrepancy, and the remainder lacks a known reason. That table furnishes V, J and clone size, whereas the DNA furnished D and trimming. The sample table on file contains roughly 200,000 clones. The ten largest clones represent about 6.8% of the sample.

This entry is derived from a study of cytomegalovirus exposure and HLA in healthy donors (TCRdb year 2017). For context, the study as a whole: An earlier analysis of roughly 630 of the donors reported 250 to 350 Gb of sequence data and 120 million or so unique TCR beta sequences from about 179 million T cells. Approximately 310 gigabases of sequencing data and approximately 85 million unique TCR sequences were included in an early release covering roughly 600 HLA-typed donors. Of the 350 to 450 genotyped donors, roughly 80% were placed in the genetic ancestry cluster associated with self-reported Caucasian donors. The study was designed to test whether signatures of past pathogen exposure could be identified by cataloging public T cell receptors. The study profiled the T cell repertoires of more than 500 subjects by immunosequencing and related them to cytomegalovirus serostatus. In addition to the first cohort of 666 subjects, a separate validation cohort of around 110 different subjects was used. The study combined high-throughput TCR immunosequencing, statistical association of individual TCRs with disease status, and machine learning to predict cytomegalovirus infection status. A later analysis re-analyzed previously published TCR beta repertoires from hundreds of donors and added high-resolution HLA genotyping to study TCR occurrence patterns. In the later analysis, no new phenotypic data were used to find candidate immune exposures; instead, reliance was placed on TCR beta sequences and their occurrence across donors. In an earlier analysis of around 540 of the donors, high-throughput TCR beta sequencing was used to judge whether each TCR beta V gene segment behaved as functional or pseudogenic. Donor age, sex, ethnicity and CMV serostatus were compiled together with the repertoire data. A later genetic analysis took genome-wide SNP genotypes for about 55% of the 666 donors and used that subset as a discovery cohort. All discovery cohort repertoires had been generated using a single sequencing platform. Both class I and class II loci were covered by HLA typing, at four-digit resolution. Typing coverage differed by locus: A, B, C, DRB1 and DQB1 were typed in roughly 620-630 donors, DQA1 in about 500, DPA1 in over 600, and DPB1 in 450 to 490. Four to six DR-DQ haplotypes were handled as single units for association and clustering, since linkage in the cohort was strong. On average, roughly 240,000 unique TCR beta nucleotide sequences were sequenced per donor among some 420 genotyped donors of the cohort, with about 19% of those sequences being non-productive. The full study reports these points: Compared with equally common non-associated chains, HLA-associated TCR beta chains in a later analysis were more clonally expanded and had lower generation probabilities. V-gene and J-gene trimming of TCR beta chains was associated with a missense DCLRE1C variant in a later genetic analysis, and the association was replicated in an independent cohort. CMV serostatus was the only immune exposure information available for the cohort. Assigning TCR associations to individual alleles was difficult when HLA alleles, especially DR and DQ, strongly co-occurred. The authors suggested that the approach could potentially be extended to other disease states and immunological phenotypes. Only TCR beta chains were sequenced in this cohort, and the absence of alpha or paired-chain data limited detectable features. Because counts were too low, 15 to 20 rarely observed V segments, including chromosome 9 orphons, were excluded from the earlier analysis of some 590 of the donors. While some public TCRs were present in many individuals, most TCR sequences turned up only very rarely across donors. A later analysis associated about 17,000 TCR beta sequences with specific HLA alleles at a false discovery rate of 0.05. The sequencing pipeline was judged likely to have produced a cluster of highly shared sequence variants as a technical artifact. In the study, 164 TCR beta chains were listed as associated with cytomegalovirus. Correlated functional status among segregating V segments might be attributable to linkage disequilibrium, but an unknown experimental factor could not be ruled out. Broadly in line with IMGT annotations, most TCR beta V segments showed up in productive rearrangements about 87% or about 30% of the time in an earlier analysis of 587 of the donors. The classifier was reported to diagnose cytomegalovirus status with high specificity and sensitivity in both the original and validation cohorts. Most CMV-associated TCR beta chains appeared to be HLA-restricted in a later analysis, and the HLA associations seemed to be driven largely by CMV exposure. Several of the top co-occurrence clusters appeared to be linked to parvovirus B19, influenza, CMV and Epstein-Barr virus, according to a later analysis. In a later analysis, TCR association rates were found to vary across HLA loci, with the most associated TCRs seen for DRB1 alleles and the fewest for HLA-C alleles. A further reported finding was that TCR beta sequences accurately predicted the HLA-A and HLA-B alleles for most subjects in the first cohort. The presence/absence analyses assumed that sequencing depth was roughly uniform across donors, and that assumption may not be true. A later genetic analysis reported fewer N-insertions in productive TCRs among donors in an Asian-associated ancestry cluster than the roughly 650-donor mean. Because some donors lacked HLA typing at each locus, the association tests relied only on the typed subset. A few of the identified cytomegalovirus-associated TCR beta chains were confirmed in vitro to be specific for cytomegalovirus antigens.

The cohort comprised around 690 healthy bone marrow donors. Cohort members were all nominally healthy when sampled, although unrecorded immune exposures were likely present. The donor tested CMV seronegative, placing the donor among the roughly 340 seronegative members of the cohort. A peripheral blood sample was collected from each donor, and TCR beta sequencing was performed on peripheral blood mononuclear cells. The Qiagen DNeasy Blood Extraction Kit was used to extract genomic DNA from the blood cell samples. Sequencing used PBMCs. The sequence derives from a man younger than 45 in good health and CMV-seronegative.

The CDR3 protein is CASSQDRVVTNEKLFF. Read as DNA, the sequence is TGCGCCAGCAGCCAGGACAGGGTTGTAACTAATGAAAAACTGTTTTTT. This chain joins TRBV4-3 to TRBJ1-4, and 8 bases in between align with TRBD1. CDR1 and CDR2 are drawn from the germline V gene: LGHNA, YSLEER. Trimming accounts for 3 bases at V and 1 base at J, while the number of junction bases matched to no gene is 4. Counted from cysteine to phenylalanine, this CDR3 has 16 amino acids. The retained sequence is limited to the CDR3, 48 bases, with the frame set at the first base.